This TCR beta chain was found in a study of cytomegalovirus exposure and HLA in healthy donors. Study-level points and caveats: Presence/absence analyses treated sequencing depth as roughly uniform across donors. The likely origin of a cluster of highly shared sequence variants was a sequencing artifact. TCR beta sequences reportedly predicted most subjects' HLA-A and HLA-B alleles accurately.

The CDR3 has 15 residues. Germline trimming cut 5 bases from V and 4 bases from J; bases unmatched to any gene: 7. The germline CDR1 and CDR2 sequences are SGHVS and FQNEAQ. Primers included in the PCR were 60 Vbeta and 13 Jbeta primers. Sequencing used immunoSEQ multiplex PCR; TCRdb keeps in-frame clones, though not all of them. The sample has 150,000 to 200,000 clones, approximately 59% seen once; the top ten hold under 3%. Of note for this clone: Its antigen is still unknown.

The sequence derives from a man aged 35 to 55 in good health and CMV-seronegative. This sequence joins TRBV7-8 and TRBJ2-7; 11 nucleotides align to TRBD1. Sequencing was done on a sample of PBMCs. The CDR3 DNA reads TGTGCCAGCAGCCCTAGGGACAGGGGGGGATACGAGCAGTACTTC. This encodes CASSPRDRGGYEQYF.